This T cell receptor beta chain was identified during a study of lymphopenia after photon versus proton radiotherapy. Findings of the study overall: Proton therapy kept repertoires fairly stable, unlike photons, which gained effector/memory cells. After the lymphocyte nadir, photon-treated repertoires showed oligoclonal expansion, especially of CD8+ Temra cells.

The CDR3 spans 15 residues. J was trimmed by 4 bases and V by 5 bases; bases with no gene match: 7. The germline CDR1 and CDR2 sequences are SGHDT and YYEEEE. Assay used: immunoSEQ multiplex PCR; TCRdb lists only in-frame clones, some missing. Of about 83,000 clones listed, around 82% were seen once; the top ten hold roughly 1.4%. In regard to this clone: Its specificity is unknown.

Sequencing was performed on peripheral blood, taken from a patient treated with proton-based radiotherapy. The chain links TRBV5-6 to TRBJ2-1; 9 bases are a match to TRBD2. The TCR sequence derives from a man aged 55 to 69 with pancreatic cancer. The CDR3 nucleotides are TGTGCCAGCAGTACCGGGACTAGCAGATACAATGAGCAGTTCTTC. This encodes CASSTGTSRYNEQFF.